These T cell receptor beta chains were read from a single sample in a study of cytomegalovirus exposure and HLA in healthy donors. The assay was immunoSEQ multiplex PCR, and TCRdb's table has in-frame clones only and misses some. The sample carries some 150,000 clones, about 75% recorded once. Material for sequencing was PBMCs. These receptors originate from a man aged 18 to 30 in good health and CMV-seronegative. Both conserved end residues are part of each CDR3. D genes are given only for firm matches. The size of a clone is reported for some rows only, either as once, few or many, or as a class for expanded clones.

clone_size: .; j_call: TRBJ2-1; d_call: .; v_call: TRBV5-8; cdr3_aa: CASSFSRDTSYNEQFF; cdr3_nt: TGTGCCAGCAGCTTCAGCCGGGACACCTCCTACAATGAGCAGTTCTTC
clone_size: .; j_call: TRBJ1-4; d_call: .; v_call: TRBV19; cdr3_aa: CATNYNRALGEKLFF; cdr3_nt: TGTGCCACAAATTACAACAGGGCCCTCGGCGAAAAACTGTTTTTT
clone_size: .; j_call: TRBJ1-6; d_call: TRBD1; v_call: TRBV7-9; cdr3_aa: CASSVGTANNSPLHF; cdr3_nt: TGTGCCAGCAGCGTCGGGACAGCAAATAATTCACCCCTCCACTTT
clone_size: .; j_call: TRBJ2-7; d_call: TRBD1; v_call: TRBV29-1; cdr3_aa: CSVGNRGYEQYF; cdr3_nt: TGCAGCGTTGGTAACAGGGGATACGAGCAGTACTTC
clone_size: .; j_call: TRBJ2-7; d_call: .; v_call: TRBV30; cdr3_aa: CAWSYRDLYYEQYF; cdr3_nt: TGTGCCTGGAGTTACAGGGACCTCTACTACGAGCAGTACTTC
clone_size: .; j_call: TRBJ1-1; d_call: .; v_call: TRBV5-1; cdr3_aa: CASSLDMGGEAFF; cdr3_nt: TGCGCCAGCAGCTTGGATATGGGGGGTGAAGCTTTCTTT
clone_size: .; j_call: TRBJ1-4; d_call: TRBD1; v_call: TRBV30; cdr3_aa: CAWSIKGTGNEKLFF; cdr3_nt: TGTGCCTGGAGCATAAAGGGGACAGGAAATGAAAAACTGTTTTTT
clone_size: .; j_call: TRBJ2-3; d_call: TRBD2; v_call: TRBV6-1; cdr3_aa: CASSQTSGYTDTQYF; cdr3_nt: TGTGCCAGCAGTCAGACTAGCGGGTACACAGATACGCAGTATTTT
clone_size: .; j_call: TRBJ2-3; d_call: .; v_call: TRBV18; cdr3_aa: CASSPVRQAGTDTQYF; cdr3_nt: TGTGCCAGCTCACCCGTCCGACAGGCTGGCACAGATACGCAGTATTTT
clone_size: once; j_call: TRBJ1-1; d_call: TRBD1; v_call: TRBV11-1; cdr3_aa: CASSFDRVGTEAFF; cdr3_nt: TGTGCCAGCAGCTTCGACAGGGTTGGCACTGAAGCTTTCTTT
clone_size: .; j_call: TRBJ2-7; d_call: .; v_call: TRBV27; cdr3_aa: CASSFGGPTYEQYF; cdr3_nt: TGTGCCAGCAGTTTCGGCGGGCCCACCTACGAGCAGTACTTC
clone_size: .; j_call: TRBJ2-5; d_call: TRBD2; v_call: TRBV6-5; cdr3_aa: CASSFGTSGGQETQYF; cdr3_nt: TGTGCCAGCAGTTTTGGGACTAGCGGGGGGCAAGAGACCCAGTACTTC
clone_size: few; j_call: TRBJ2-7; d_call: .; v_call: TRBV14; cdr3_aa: CASSQEGAYEQYF; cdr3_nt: TGTGCCAGCAGCCAAGAGGGAGCCTACGAGCAGTACTTC
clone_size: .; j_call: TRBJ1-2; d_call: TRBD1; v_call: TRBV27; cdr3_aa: CASSLSGQTYGYTF; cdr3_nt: TGTGCCAGCAGTTTGTCGGGACAGACCTATGGCTACACCTTC
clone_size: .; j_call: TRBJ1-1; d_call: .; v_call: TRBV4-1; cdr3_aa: CASSQEGQNTEAFF; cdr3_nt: TGCGCCAGCAGCCAAGAGGGCCAGAACACTGAAGCTTTCTTT
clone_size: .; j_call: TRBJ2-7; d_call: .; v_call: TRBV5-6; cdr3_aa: CASSAGWGLTYEQYF; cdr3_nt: TGTGCCAGCAGCGCCGGTTGGGGCCTAACCTACGAGCAGTACTTC
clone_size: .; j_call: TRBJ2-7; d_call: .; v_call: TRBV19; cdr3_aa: CASSIGRQHTSYEQYF; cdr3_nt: TGTGCCAGTAGTATCGGCAGGCAGCATACCTCCTACGAGCAGTACTTC
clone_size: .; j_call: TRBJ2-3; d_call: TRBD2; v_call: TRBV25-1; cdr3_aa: CASGTSGSTDTQYF; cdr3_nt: TGTGCCAGCGGGACTAGCGGAAGCACAGATACGCAGTATTTT
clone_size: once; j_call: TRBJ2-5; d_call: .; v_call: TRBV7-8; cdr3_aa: CASSSGNGARETQYF; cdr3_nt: TGTGCCAGCAGCTCCGGGAACGGTGCTAGGGAGACCCAGTACTTC
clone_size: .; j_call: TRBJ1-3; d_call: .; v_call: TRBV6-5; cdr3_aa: CASRPTGTGNTIYF; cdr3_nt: TGTGCCAGCAGACCCACAGGGACAGGAAACACCATATATTTT
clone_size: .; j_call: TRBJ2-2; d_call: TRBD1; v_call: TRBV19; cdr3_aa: CASSSSTGTNTGELFF; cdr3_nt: TGTGCCAGTAGTTCCTCGACAGGGACGAACACCGGGGAGCTGTTTTTT
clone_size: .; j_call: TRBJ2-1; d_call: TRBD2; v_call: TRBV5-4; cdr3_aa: CASSPGTSGNNEQFF; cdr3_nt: TGTGCCAGCAGCCCAGGGACTAGCGGCAACAATGAGCAGTTCTTC
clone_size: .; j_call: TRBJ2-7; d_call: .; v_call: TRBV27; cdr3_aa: CASSPRTYYEQYF; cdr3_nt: TGTGCCAGCAGTCCCCGGACTTACTACGAGCAGTACTTC
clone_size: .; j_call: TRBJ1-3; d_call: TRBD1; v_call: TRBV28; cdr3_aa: CASRLQGALSGNTIYF; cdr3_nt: TGTGCCAGTAGATTACAGGGGGCGCTGTCTGGAAACACCATATATTTT
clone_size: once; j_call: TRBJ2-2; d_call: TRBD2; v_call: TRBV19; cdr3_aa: CASSIFGGGTGELFF; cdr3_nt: TGTGCCAGTAGTATCTTCGGGGGGGGCACCGGGGAGCTGTTTTTT
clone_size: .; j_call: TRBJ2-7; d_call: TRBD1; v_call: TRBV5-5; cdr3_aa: CASSPDRGKTYEQYF; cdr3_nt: TGTGCCAGCAGCCCTGACAGGGGTAAAACCTACGAGCAGTACTTC
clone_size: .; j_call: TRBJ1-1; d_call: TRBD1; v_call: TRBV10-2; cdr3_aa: CASSGDRGEGWNTEAFF; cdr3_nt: TGCGCCAGCAGCGGGGACAGGGGGGAGGGTTGGAACACTGAAGCTTTCTTT
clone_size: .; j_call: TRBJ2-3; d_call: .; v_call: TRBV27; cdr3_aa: CARRRADTQYF; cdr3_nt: TGTGCTCGTCGCAGGGCAGATACGCAGTATTTT
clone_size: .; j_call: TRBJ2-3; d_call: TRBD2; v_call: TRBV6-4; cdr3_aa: CASSPGTSGGPDTQYF; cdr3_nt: TGTGCCAGCAGTCCCGGGACTAGCGGGGGTCCAGATACGCAGTATTTT
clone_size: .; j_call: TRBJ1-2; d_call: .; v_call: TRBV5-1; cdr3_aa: CASSNGVIPDGGYTF; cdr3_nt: TGCGCCAGCAGCAACGGAGTAATCCCGGATGGGGGCTACACCTTC
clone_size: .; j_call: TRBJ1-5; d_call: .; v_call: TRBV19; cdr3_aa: CASSRVRGGAGQPQHF; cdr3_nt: TGTGCCAGTAGTAGGGTACGTGGGGGCGCAGGTCAGCCCCAGCATTTT
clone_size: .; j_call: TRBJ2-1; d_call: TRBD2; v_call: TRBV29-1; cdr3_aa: CSVAPTLAGVNEQFF; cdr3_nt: TGCAGCGTCGCTCCGACACTAGCGGGAGTCAATGAGCAGTTCTTC
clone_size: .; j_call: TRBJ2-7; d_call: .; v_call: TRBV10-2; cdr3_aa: CASSESTRVYEQYF; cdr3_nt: TGCGCCAGCAGTGAGTCGACTCGAGTTTACGAGCAGTACTTC
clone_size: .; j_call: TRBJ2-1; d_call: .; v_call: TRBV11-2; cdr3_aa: CASSYGTGLGYNEQFF; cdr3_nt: TGTGCCAGCAGCTACGGAACGGGACTGGGATACAATGAGCAGTTCTTC
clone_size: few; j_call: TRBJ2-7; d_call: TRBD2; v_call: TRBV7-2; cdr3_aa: CASSFAAGDEQYF; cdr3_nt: TGTGCCAGCAGCTTTGCAGCGGGAGACGAGCAGTACTTC
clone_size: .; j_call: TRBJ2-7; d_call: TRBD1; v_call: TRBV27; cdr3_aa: CASSQNRDRVQYEQYF; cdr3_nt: TGTGCCAGCAGTCAAAACCGGGACAGGGTTCAGTACGAGCAGTACTTC
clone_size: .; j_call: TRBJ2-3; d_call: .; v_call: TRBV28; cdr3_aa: CASSHRDLATDTQYF; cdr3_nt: TGTGCCAGCAGCCATCGGGACTTGGCCACAGATACGCAGTATTTT
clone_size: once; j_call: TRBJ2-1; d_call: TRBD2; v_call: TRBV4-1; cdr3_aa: CASSQEGLAGGVNEQFF; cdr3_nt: TGCGCCAGCAGCCAAGAGGGACTAGCGGGAGGGGTAAATGAGCAGTTCTTC
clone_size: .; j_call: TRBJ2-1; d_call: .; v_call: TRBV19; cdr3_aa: CASSINTYNEQFF; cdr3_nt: TGTGCCAGTAGTATTAACACCTACAATGAGCAGTTCTTC